Following are 8 T cell receptor beta chains from one sample sequenced in a study of blood T cell repertoires in COVID-19 (dated by TCRdb to the early 2020s). Libraries were constructed by the immunoSEQ multiplex PCR assay. Imported from immuneACCESS, the table was reduced by TCRdb to in-frame sequences with V and J called. These copies leave out some clones; in studies compared against another copy, an unresolved V gene accounts for under half, and the cause of the remainder is not known. Counted in this sample were about 62,000 clones; about nine tenths of them appeared once. The ten largest clonotypes hold approximately 1.2% of the sample. Sequencing was done on a sample of peripheral blood. Source of these receptors: a woman at least 80 years old with acute or convalescent COVID-19.

This sequence joins TRBV19 and TRBJ2-1, with D perhaps TRBD2 (6 bases). The germline V and J ends were trimmed by 4 bases and 7 bases, with 17 bases remaining between them. The CDR3 is 15 amino acids. Germline CDR1 LNHDA, CDR2 SQIVND (reference sequence). The CDR3 coding sequence is TGTGCCAGTAGTAGGGCTAGCGATTTAGGGAATGAGCAGTTCTTC. Translated, it gives CASSRASDLGNEQFF.

The genes are TRBV5-1 and TRBJ2-2; possibly TRBD1 for D (5 bases). The germline gives CDR1 SGHRS, CDR2 YFSETQ. The CDR3 spans 15 residues. Deletions cut 4 bases from V and 6 bases from J, with 16 bases between. CDR3 sequence reads: CASSKQGARAGELFF. Here the CDR3 DNA reads TGCGCCAGCAGCAAACAAGGGGCAAGGGCCGGGGAGCTGTTTTTT.

The chain is built from TRBV10-3 and TRBJ2-1; D may be TRBD2 (6 bases). V lost 0 bases and J 2 bases, leaving 17 bases between the germline ends. The CDR3 runs to 18 residues. CDR1 ENHRY and CDR2 SYGVKD come from the germline V gene. CDR3 sequence (DNA): TGTGCCATCAGTGAGTCGGGGAAGTCCTGGGGGGCCTACAATGAGCAGTTCTTC. It is translated as CAISESGKSWGAYNEQFF.

The chain recombines TRBV6-2 or TRBV6-3 with TRBJ2-7; possible D gene TRBD1, 5 bases. The CDR3 consists of 12 residues. Germline V gene lookup returns CDR1 MNHEY and CDR2 SVGEGT. Trimming took 2 bases from V and 9 from J, leaving 11 bases between them. CDR3 amino acids: CASSYVGEGQYF. The CDR3 nucleotides read TGTGCCAGCAGTTACGTAGGGGAAGGGCAGTACTTC.

The gene calls are TRBV5-1 and TRBJ1-2; TRBD1 might be the D (5 bases). CDR1 SGHRS and CDR2 YFSETQ come from the germline V gene. The germline V and J ends were trimmed by 2 bases and 4 bases, with 15 bases remaining between them. The CDR3 is 15 amino acids. The CDR3 bases are TGCGCCAGCAGCTTTAGTCAGGGAGGGCTCTATGGCTACACCTTC. Residues: CASSFSQGGLYGYTF.

The chain combines TRBV30 with TRBJ2-7; D is possibly TRBD2 (5 bases). Germline CDR1 reads GTSNPN; CDR2 reads SVGIG (reference sequence). V was clipped by 3 bases and J by 2 bases, with 8 bases between them. The CDR3 is 12 amino acids. The CDR3, as DNA: TGTGCCTGGAGACTAGGGCCCTACGAGCAGTACTTC. This codes for CAWRLGPYEQYF.

V gene TRBV7-6 combines with J gene TRBJ1-2; maybe TRBD1 (6 bases). CDR3 length: 12 amino acids. V shed 2 bases and J shed 7 bases, with 8 bases lying between them. In germline, CDR1 is SGHVS, CDR2 FNYEAQ. CDR3 protein: CASSLMGAGYTF. CDR3 DNA: TGTGCCAGCAGCTTAATGGGGGCTGGCTACACCTTC.

V is TRBV7-9 and J is TRBJ1-2; 10 nucleotides match TRBD1. CDR3 size: 18 residues. V lost 2 bases and J lost 3; bases outside the gene matches: 12. The germline V gene encodes CDR1 SEHNR and CDR2 FQNEAQ (reference sequence). CDR3 sequence reads: CASSLMRPGQGRDYGYTF. CDR3 DNA sequence: TGTGCCAGCAGCTTAATGAGGCCGGGACAGGGGAGGGACTATGGCTACACCTTC.